This T cell receptor (beta chain) is drawn from a study of blood T cell repertoires in COVID-19. The V segment lost 5 bases and the J segment 8 bases; nucleotides outside the gene matches: 14. The germline V gene has CDR1 SGHTA and CDR2 FQGNSA. The CDR3 totals 16 residues. In the study's own analysis: Quantification of nucleated cells was approximated via reference gene primer amplification. Method: immunoSEQ multiplex PCR; TCRdb's copy keeps in-frame clones and lacks some. D and trimming come from the DNA, and the V and J calls and clone size come from that table. The data contain approximately 54,000 clones, roughly 79% of them singletons. This clone appeared once.

The clonotype was recovered from a woman aged 60-75 years with acute or convalescent COVID-19. The sequencing sample was made of peripheral blood. V is TRBV7-2 and J is TRBJ2-1, with TRBD2 matching over 8 bases. The CDR3 loop reads CASSPAGGGSRYEQFF. DNA of the CDR3: TGTGCCAGCAGCCCGGCGGGGGGCGGGAGTAGATATGAGCAGTTCTTC.